This T cell receptor beta chain was sequenced for a study of cytomegalovirus exposure and HLA in healthy donors. Study as a whole: There were about 85 million unique TCRs (from HLA-typed donors) in an early data release.

Study-level results: Relative to the approximately 700-donor mean, N-insertions were reportedly fewer in an Asian-associated ancestry cluster in a later analysis. A missense variant in DCLRE1C was later tied to TCR beta V- and J-gene trimming. In an earlier analysis, in fewer than 700 donors, most V segments appeared productive either ~90% or ~30% of the time.

The V segment lost 5 bases and the J segment 3 bases; nucleotides outside the gene matches: 11. Germline CDR1 and CDR2: MNHEY and SMNVEV (reference sequence). CDR3 length: 16 residues. The study ran its PCR with 60 Vbeta and 13 Jbeta primers. Produced via immunoSEQ multiplex PCR; TCRdb's table is partial and in-frame only. The sample contains roughly 100,000 clones, more than 70% of which appear only once. The sample holds one count of this clone. Its specificity is unknown. The source is a man between 40 and 49 years old in good health and CMV-seronegative. Sequencing was done on a sample of PBMCs. The chain couples TRBV27 to TRBJ1-2, with 8 bases that match TRBD1. This CDR3 reads CASSPSQGVRDYGYTF. The CDR3 region has the DNA TGTGCCAGCAGTCCGTCACAGGGGGTTCGTGACTATGGCTACACCTTC.